These 18 T cell receptor beta chains share one sample of origin, sequenced in a study of blood T cell repertoires in COVID-19. The repertoire was sequenced with immunoSEQ multiplex PCR; TCRdb's copy has only in-frame clones and lacks some. The sample shows roughly 130,000 clones, 70% to 85% of them seen only once. Material: peripheral blood. These receptors all come from a woman in her fifties or sixties with acute or convalescent COVID-19.

The rearrangement uses TRBV7-9 and TRBJ1-5; TRBD1 is a possible D gene (5 bases). The germline CDR1 and CDR2 sequences are SEHNR and FQNEAQ (reference sequence). The CDR3 contains 13 residues. The V gene lost 5 bases and the J gene lost 3 bases, with 8 bases spanning the gap. The CDR3 sequence is CASSPGINQPQHF. As DNA, the CDR3 is TGTGCCAGCAGCCCAGGGATCAATCAGCCCCAGCATTTT.

J is TRBJ2-7 and V is TRBV5-1; a weak D match, TRBD1 (6 bases). Germline lookup yields CDR1 SGHRS and CDR2 YFSETQ. This CDR3 comprises 13 residues. V lost 0 bases to trimming and J lost 6 bases, with 10 bases between them. Written as DNA, the CDR3 is TGCGCCAGCAGCTTGGCGGGACAACTCGAGCAGTACTTC. This translates into CASSLAGQLEQYF.

This chain joins TRBV10-2 and TRBJ1-3, with 8 bases identical to TRBD1. The junction had 9 bases not matched to a gene; V was cut back by 8 bases and J by 6 bases. The CDR3 contains 14 residues. Germline CDR1 WSHSY, CDR2 SAAADI. CDR3: CASSPTGAENTIYF. In DNA form, the CDR3 reads TGCGCCAGCTCCCCGACAGGGGCCGAAAACACCATATATTTT.

The genes are TRBV21-1 and TRBJ2-7; the DNA was not used to check the table's D call, TRBD2. TRBV21-1 is annotated as a pseudogene. CDR3 length: 14 amino acids. Here the CDR3 DNA reads TGTGCCAGCAGCAAGGTTGGGTCTAGATACGAGCAGTACTTC. Translated, it gives CASSKVGSRYEQYF.

The CDR3 sequence: CASSWSGTGALGANVLTF. The CDR3 nucleotides are TGCGCCAGCAGCTGGTCGGGGACAGGGGCGTTGGGGGCCAACGTCCTGACTTTC. The chain combines TRBV5-1 with TRBJ2-6; TRBD1 agrees at 10 bases. CDR3 length: 18 amino acids. Germline-derived CDR1 and CDR2 are SGHRS and YFSETQ. Trimming at V came to 3 bases and at J to 4 bases, leaving 10 bases not matched to a gene. The variable domain in full, with the rest retrieved from reference TRBV5-1 and TRBJ2-6, is KAGVTQTPRYLIKTRGQQVTLSCSPISGHRSVSWYQQTPGQGLQFLFEYFSETQRNKGNFPGRFSGRQFSNSRSEMNVSTLELGDSALYLCASSWSGTGALGANVLTFGAGSRLTVL.

This clone has only a few counts. This chain joins TRBV27 and TRBJ2-1; perhaps TRBD2 as D (6 bases). V dropped 6 bases and J dropped 9 bases, with 21 bases sitting between them. This CDR3 contains 15 residues. CDR1 MNHEY and CDR2 SMNVEV come from the germline V gene (reference sequence). CDR3 nucleotide sequence: TGTGCCAGCAGAGAGACTAGTTTGGGTCGTGGTGAGCAGTTCTTC. Translating gives CASRETSLGRGEQFF.

V is TRBV28 and J is TRBJ2-1; 12 bases map to TRBD2. The CDR3 totals 15 residues. With 6 bases clipped from V and 8 bases from J, the junction kept 8 bases outside the gene matches. Looked up from germline, CDR1 is MDHEN and CDR2 is SYDVKM. The CDR3 DNA is TGTGCCAGCAGCCGGACTAGCGGGGACGTTGATGAGCAGTTCTTC. This encodes CASSRTSGDVDEQFF.

This clone was counted between two and nine times. The rearrangement uses TRBV12-5 and TRBJ2-7; 8 bases map to TRBD2. This CDR3 has 17 residues. Trimming at V came to 5 bases and at J to 1 base, leaving 13 bases not matched to a gene. Germline lookup yields CDR1 LGHNT and CDR2 FRNRAP. The CDR3 DNA reads TGTGCTAGTGGTCCGGGAGGGATTGTCAAGGGATCCTACGAGCAGTACTTC. Translated, it gives CASGPGGIVKGSYEQYF.

This clone was seen more than once but under ten times. In nucleotides, the CDR3 is TGTGCCAGCAGTCCCCCGGACAAGCCCTACGAGCAGTACTTC. Its protein product is CASSPPDKPYEQYF. The rearrangement joins TRBV27 to TRBJ2-7; tentative D call: TRBD1 (5 bases). The CDR3 is 14 residues long. V lost 5 bases and J lost 2, with 13 bases in between. Germline V CDR1 and CDR2: MNHEY, SMNVEV (reference sequence).

This clone was counted once. This sequence joins TRBV19 and TRBJ1-6; TRBD1 matches at 7 bases. Trimming at V came to 6 bases and at J to 9 bases, leaving 20 bases not matched to a gene. This CDR3 contains 18 residues. Germline loops: CDR1 LNHDA, CDR2 SQIVND (reference sequence). The CDR3 DNA is TGTGCCAGTAGAATCCGGGACAGTGGGATGGGAAGAATTTCACCCCTCCACTTT. It yields the protein CASRIRDSGMGRISPLHF.

This chain links TRBV11-2 with TRBJ2-7; maybe TRBD1 (6 bases). Germline V lookup: CDR1 SGHAT, CDR2 FQNNGV. This CDR3 region has 15 residues. Trimming cost V 0 bases and J 2 bases, with 11 bases left between them. CDR3 loop: CASSLEGGSTYEQYF. The CDR3 nucleotides are TGTGCCAGCAGCTTAGAAGGGGGTTCAACCTACGAGCAGTACTTC.

V gene TRBV18 combines with J gene TRBJ1-1; D is undetermined. Germline V gene sequence: CDR1 KGHSH, CDR2 LQKENI. Trimming shortened V by 2 bases and J by 4 bases, and 8 bases separated the two germline ends. The CDR3 loop spans 13 amino acids. CDR3 coding DNA: TGTGCCAGCTCACCAGGGGAGGTCACTGAAGCTTTCTTT. This sequence encodes CASSPGEVTEAFF.

The chain joins TRBV7-2 to TRBJ1-2; 8 bases align to TRBD1. CDR1 and CDR2 (germline): SGHTA, FQGNSA. CDR3 size: 14 residues. V lost 3 bases to trimming and J lost 5 bases; unmatched junction nucleotides: 5. DNA of the CDR3: TGTGCCAGCAGCTTGCTCCACAGGGGGTATGGCTACACCTTC. Translating gives CASSLLHRGYGYTF.

This chain connects TRBV19 to TRBJ1-5; no definite D call. Per germline, CDR1 LNHDA and CDR2 SQIVND (reference sequence). The CDR3 is 16 amino acids. V was cut by 2 bases and J by 3 bases, with 14 bases left in between. The CDR3 here is CASSIPREFYNQPQHF. The CDR3, as DNA: TGTGCCAGTAGTATACCCCGGGAGTTTTACAATCAGCCCCAGCATTTT.

V usage is TRBV6-5 and J usage is TRBJ2-1; D is unresolved. Trimming removed 6 bases from V and 7 bases from J, with 4 bases in between. Germline values: CDR1 MNHEY, CDR2 SVGAGI. This CDR3 comprises 10 residues. The CDR3 loop reads CASRQNEQFF. CDR3 DNA: TGTGCCAGCAGGCAGAATGAGCAGTTCTTC.

CDR3 DNA: TGTGCCAGCAGCCAAGTTAGGACTAGCTACAATGAGCAGTTCTTC. This codes for CASSQVRTSYNEQFF. The chain links TRBV14 to TRBJ2-1; 7 bases fit TRBD2. Germline lookup yields CDR1 SGHDN and CDR2 FVKESK. The CDR3 spans 15 residues. The V and J ends lost 1 base and 3 bases, in that order; junction bases with no gene match: 3.

The chain uses TRBV7-8 and TRBJ2-3; tentative D call: TRBD2 (7 bases). This CDR3 comprises 14 residues. With 3 bases removed from V and 5 bases from J, the gap between germline ends came to 12 bases. The V gene's germline CDR1 is SGHVS and CDR2 FQNEAQ. This chain's CDR3 is CASSLGGGGDTQYF. DNA of the CDR3: TGTGCCAGCAGCTTGGGGGGGGGCGGAGATACGCAGTATTTT.

The rearrangement links TRBV15 to TRBJ1-4; D is unresolved. The CDR3 is 14 residues long. With 0 bases removed from V and 7 bases from J, the gap between germline ends came to 9 bases. Per the germline V gene, CDR1 is LNHNV and CDR2 is YYDKDF (reference sequence). Here the CDR3 DNA reads TGTGCCACCAGCAGAGAAAAAGGGAGTGAAAAACTGTTTTTT. Amino acids: CATSREKGSEKLFF.